These 20 T cell receptor beta chains were sequenced from one sample in a study of blood T cell repertoires in COVID-19. Measured with immunoSEQ multiplex PCR; TCRdb has only the in-frame clones, and not every one. The data show about 220,000 clones, around four fifths seen once. Sample: PBMCs or T cells enriched from blood (not recorded which). The receptors were gathered from a woman aged 50 to 60 who had been exposed to COVID-19.

The chain recombines TRBV4-3 with TRBJ2-1; D remains unclear. Trimming stripped 0 bases from V and 0 bases from J, with 9 bases between. Per germline, CDR1 LGHNA and CDR2 YSLEER. This CDR3 region has 16 residues. CDR3 nucleotide sequence: TGCGCCAGCAGCCAAGATTTCGGTAGCTCCTACAATGAGCAGTTCTTC. Translation gives CASSQDFGSSYNEQFF.

Only a few counts were recorded for this clone. The chain links TRBV24-1 to TRBJ1-1; 9 nucleotides agree with TRBD1. The CDR3 sequence is 14 residues long. V trimming: 9 bases; J trimming: 1 base; junction bases outside the gene matches: 5. Per the germline V gene, CDR1 is KGHDR and CDR2 is SFDVKD. The CDR3, as DNA: TGTGCCACCCAGGACAGGGGCGGGAACACTGAAGCTTTCTTT. Its protein is CATQDRGGNTEAFF.

V is TRBV24-1 and J is TRBJ2-1; 8 nucleotides line up with TRBD2. The CDR3 is 16 residues long. Looked up from germline, CDR1 is KGHDR and CDR2 is SFDVKD. Trimming at V came to 3 bases and at J to 5 bases, leaving 8 bases not matched to a gene. As DNA, the CDR3 is TGTGCCACCAGTGATCCTTCAGCGGGGGCCCACAATGAGCAGTTCTTC. Translated, it gives CATSDPSAGAHNEQFF.

For this clone: Other DNA sequences in the sample encode the same CDR3. The chain joins TRBV5-1 to TRBJ1-3, with D unresolved. The CDR3 is 13 residues long. Looked up from germline, CDR1 is SGHRS and CDR2 is YFSETQ. Trimming removed 0 bases at V and 4 bases at J, with 5 bases between. CDR3 in amino acids: CASSLGPGNTIYF. The DNA of the CDR3 is TGCGCCAGCAGCTTGGGGCCAGGAAACACCATATATTTT.

The J gene is TRBJ1-5, the V gene TRBV29-1, with TRBD1 matching over 7 bases. V trimming: 5 bases; J trimming: 6 bases; junction bases outside the gene matches: 7. CDR3 length: 13 residues. From germline, CDR1 is SQVTM and CDR2 ANQGSEA. The DNA of the CDR3 is TGCAGCGTTACCTCAGGGGGTAGTCAGCCCCAGCATTTT. Amino acids: CSVTSGGSQPQHF.

The V gene is TRBV27, the J gene TRBJ1-1, with a weak D call TRBD1 (5 bases). The CDR3 extends over 14 amino acids. Germline CDR1 reads MNHEY; CDR2 reads SMNVEV (reference sequence). V dropped 3 bases and J dropped 4 bases, with 12 bases sitting between them. The chain's CDR3 is CASSFGRGGTEAFF. CDR3 bases: TGTGCCAGCAGTTTTGGTAGGGGAGGCACTGAAGCTTTCTTT.

The chain has TRBV30 and TRBJ1-1; perhaps TRBD1 as D (6 bases). V lost 8 bases to trimming and J lost 5 bases, with 18 bases between them. There are 13 residues in the CDR3. Germline-derived CDR1 and CDR2 are GTSNPN and SVGIG (reference sequence). The CDR3 DNA is TGTGCCGGGAAGACAGTCCAGGGGACTGAAGCTTTCTTT. Translated: CAGKTVQGTEAFF.

The J gene is TRBJ1-1, the V gene TRBV2; D is perhaps TRBD1 (6 bases). Between the trimmed V and J ends, which lost 4 bases and 6 bases, there was a span of 15 bases. CDR3 length: 14 amino acids. CDR1 SNHLY and CDR2 FYNNEI come from the germline V gene. The CDR3 protein is CASSGGRGLSEAFF. Written as DNA, the CDR3 is TGTGCCAGCAGTGGGGGGCGCGGTCTTTCTGAAGCTTTCTTT.

The V and J genes are TRBV21-1 and TRBJ1-5; no DNA check was done on the table's D call, TRBD1. TRBV21-1 is labeled a pseudogene. The CDR3 covers 16 residues. The CDR3 is CASSRGQGARGQPQHF. The CDR3 coding sequence is TGTGCCAGCAGCAGGGGACAGGGGGCGAGGGGCCAGCCCCAGCATTTT.

V is TRBV5-1 and J is TRBJ2-2; 8 positions match TRBD1. Germline lookup yields CDR1 SGHRS and CDR2 YFSETQ. This CDR3 is 16 amino acids long. V shed 4 bases, J shed 0 bases, and the junction held 5 bases outside the gene matches. The CDR3 region has the DNA TGCGCCAGCAGCCCGAGGACAGGGTCGAACACCGGGGAGCTGTTTTTT. This encodes CASSPRTGSNTGELFF.

Only a few counts were recorded for this clone. This chain links TRBV7-2 with TRBJ1-1; D possibly corresponds to TRBD1 (5 bases). CDR1 and CDR2 (germline): SGHTA, FQGNSA. The CDR3 has 15 amino acids. V was pared by 1 base and J by 6 bases, with 15 bases between. The CDR3 protein is CASSLGPGRESEAFF. The CDR3 coding sequence is TGTGCCAGCAGCTTAGGGCCAGGGAGGGAGTCTGAAGCTTTCTTT.

This sequence joins TRBV18 and TRBJ1-3, with D perhaps TRBD1 (5 bases). CDR1 KGHSH and CDR2 LQKENI come from the germline V gene. Between the trimmed V and J ends, which lost 6 bases and 2 bases, there was a span of 20 bases. CDR3 length equals 17 residues. The CDR3 here is CASSPFPRAGTGNTIYF. CDR3 bases: TGTGCCAGCTCTCCCTTCCCGCGAGCAGGGACTGGAAACACCATATATTTT. The full variable domain, with the rest looked up from reference TRBV18 and TRBJ1-3, is NAGVMQNPRHLVRRRGQEARLRCSPMKGHSHVYWYRQLPEEGLKFMVYLQKENIIDESGMPKERFSAEFPKEGPSILRIQQVVRGDSAAYFCASSPFPRAGTGNTIYFGEGSWLTVV.

The CDR3 DNA is TGTGCTAGTGGCTCCGCTTTGGGTAGCGGGGTAATCTACGAGCAGTACTTC. It encodes CASGSALGSGVIYEQYF. This chain joins TRBV12-5 and TRBJ2-7, with 8 positions matching TRBD2. J was trimmed by 3 bases and V by 6 bases; bases with no gene match: 16. The CDR3 spans 17 residues. Looked up from germline, CDR1 is LGHNT and CDR2 is FRNRAP. Full variable domain (missing parts from reference TRBV12-5 and TRBJ2-7): DARVTQTPRHKVTEMGQEVTMRCQPILGHNTVFWYRQTMMQGLELLAYFRNRAPLDDSGMPKDRFSAEMPDATLATLKIQPSEPRDSAVYFCASGSALGSGVIYEQYFGPGTRLTVT.

This sequence joins TRBV29-1 and TRBJ1-1; D is perhaps TRBD1 (6 bases). Per germline, CDR1 SQVTM and CDR2 ANQGSEA. CDR3 length: 11 amino acids. Trimming left V 6 bases short and J 4 bases short, with 9 bases between. The CDR3 coding sequence is TGCAGCGTCGGGACAAGCACTGAAGCTTTCTTT. Amino acid sequence: CSVGTSTEAFF.

The genes are TRBV19 and TRBJ1-5, with D possibly TRBD1 on 5 matching bases. The CDR3 totals 15 residues. V dropped 0 bases and J dropped 4 bases, with 10 bases sitting between them. Germline V gives CDR1 LNHDA, CDR2 SQIVND (reference sequence). In DNA form, the CDR3 reads TGTGCCAGTAGTATAGACGCAGGGAGGAATCAGCCCCAGCATTTT. Translating it yields CASSIDAGRNQPQHF.

The chain joins TRBV14 to TRBJ2-5; 8 positions agree with TRBD1. The CDR3 consists of 16 residues. Germline CDR1 is SGHDN and CDR2 is FVKESK. V trimming: 1 base; J trimming: 4 bases; junction bases outside the gene matches: 8. The CDR3 sequence is CASSQVWDRRRETQYF. The CDR3 DNA sequence: TGTGCCAGCAGCCAAGTTTGGGACAGGCGTCGAGAGACCCAGTACTTC.

This clone was seen a few times. The chain couples TRBV2 to TRBJ2-5, with 8 bases aligning to TRBD2. The CDR3 is 14 residues long. The J segment lost 6 bases and the V segment lost 8 bases, leaving 11 bases of the junction unmatched. Per the germline V gene, CDR1 is SNHLY and CDR2 is FYNNEI. The CDR3 protein is CASGKTGGAQTQYF. DNA for the CDR3: TGTGCCAGCGGGAAGACGGGGGGGGCCCAGACCCAGTACTTC.

V gene TRBV5-1 combines with J gene TRBJ1-3, with a possible D match to TRBD1 (6 bases). Germline CDR1 reads SGHRS; CDR2 reads YFSETQ. Trimming pared 4 bases from V and 0 bases from J, leaving 14 bases between. The CDR3 totals 16 residues. The chain's CDR3 is CASSLGQPNSGNTIYF. The CDR3 nucleotides are TGCGCCAGCAGCCTTGGACAGCCGAACTCTGGAAACACCATATATTTT. Looking up the rest from reference TRBV5-1 and TRBJ1-3 gives the full variable domain: KAGVTQTPRYLIKTRGQQVTLSCSPISGHRSVSWYQQTPGQGLQFLFEYFSETQRNKGNFPGRFSGRQFSNSRSEMNVSTLELGDSALYLCASSLGQPNSGNTIYFGEGSWLTVV.

This chain joins TRBV7-3 and TRBJ2-7; 8 nucleotides match TRBD2. Germline V gene data show CDR1 as SGHTA and CDR2 as FQGTGA. J lost 4 bases, V lost 5 bases, and 7 bases had no gene match. The CDR3 sequence is 14 residues long. The CDR3 DNA reads TGTGCCAGCAGCCTAAGGGCGGGGGGTTACGAGCAGTACTTC. Translation: CASSLRAGGYEQYF.

The chain couples TRBV3-1 (or the pseudogene TRBV3-2) to TRBJ2-7, with a weak D call TRBD2 (7 bases). Germline CDR1 LGHDT, CDR2 YNNKEL (reference sequence). CDR3 length: 18 residues. Trimming took 4 bases from V and 1 from J, leaving 23 bases between them. In DNA, the CDR3 is TGTGCCAGCAGCCCGATCCCCTTACTAGGGGGGGTTTCCTACGAGCAGTACTTC. Its protein is CASSPIPLLGGVSYEQYF.